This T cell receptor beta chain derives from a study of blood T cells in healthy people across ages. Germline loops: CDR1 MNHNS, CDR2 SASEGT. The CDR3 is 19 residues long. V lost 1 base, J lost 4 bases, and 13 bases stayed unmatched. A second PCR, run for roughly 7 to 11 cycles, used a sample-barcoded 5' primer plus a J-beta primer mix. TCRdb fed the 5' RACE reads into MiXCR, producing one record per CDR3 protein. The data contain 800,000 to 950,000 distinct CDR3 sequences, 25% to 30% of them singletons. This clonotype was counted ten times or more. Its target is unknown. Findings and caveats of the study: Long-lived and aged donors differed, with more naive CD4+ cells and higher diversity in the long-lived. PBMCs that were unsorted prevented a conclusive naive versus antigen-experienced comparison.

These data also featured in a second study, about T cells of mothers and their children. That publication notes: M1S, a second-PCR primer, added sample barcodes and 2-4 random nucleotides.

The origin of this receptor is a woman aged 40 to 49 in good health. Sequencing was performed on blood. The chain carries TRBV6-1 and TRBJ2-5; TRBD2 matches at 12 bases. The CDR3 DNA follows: TGTGCCAGCAGTGAAGTACCGACGCTAGCGGGGGGGGTCGGAGAGACCCAGTACTTC. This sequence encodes CASSEVPTLAGGVGETQYF.